The 10 T cell receptor beta chains given below trace back to one sample, sequenced in a study of PD-1 blockade in classical Hodgkin lymphoma (dated by TCRdb to 2020 to 2022). Library construction relied on the immunoSEQ multiplex PCR assay. Drawn from immuneACCESS, this table holds only the in-frame rearrangements with V and J called that TCRdb kept. Clones are partly lost; checked studies trace under half to an unresolved V gene and leave the rest unexplained. This sample lists about 14,000 clones; about four fifths were detected once. The ten largest make up more than 20% of the sample. The meaning of the sample's time point label: cycle 1 day 1 (C1D1), immediately before nivolumab initiation. Every trial patient had relapsed following autologous stem cell transplantation, and prior brentuximab vedotin exposure was what differed among cohorts A, B and C. The sequenced sample was peripheral blood mononuclear cells (PBMCs), obtained at baseline. These receptors were collected from a human donor with classical Hodgkin lymphoma.

The chain employs TRBV18 and TRBJ1-5; 8 bases match TRBD1. V lost 3 bases to trimming and J lost 6 bases; unmatched junction nucleotides: 4. The CDR3 totals 14 residues. From germline, CDR1 is KGHSH and CDR2 LQKENI. This CDR3 reads CASSPPGGIQPQHF. The CDR3 DNA reads as TGTGCCAGCTCACCCCCAGGGGGCATTCAGCCCCAGCATTTT.

The chain links TRBV29-1 to TRBJ1-2; D not certain. The CDR3 covers 11 residues. Per germline, CDR1 SQVTM and CDR2 ANQGSEA. V shed 6 bases and J shed 7 bases, with 12 bases lying between them. CDR3 protein: CSVLRFSGYTF. CDR3 DNA: TGCAGCGTCCTCAGGTTTTCTGGCTACACCTTC.

This chain joins TRBV19 and TRBJ2-2, with D perhaps TRBD1 (5 bases). Germline values: CDR1 LNHDA, CDR2 SQIVND (reference sequence). CDR3 length: 17 amino acids. V was cut by 3 bases and J by 3 bases, with 17 bases left in between. The CDR3 reads CASSMIGQGMDTGELFF. DNA for the CDR3: TGTGCCAGTAGTATGATCGGACAAGGGATGGACACCGGGGAGCTGTTTTTT.

The V and J genes are TRBV7-8 and TRBJ2-1; D is ambiguous. Germline CDR1 SGHVS, CDR2 FQNEAQ. The CDR3 loop spans 13 amino acids. The V gene lost 0 bases and the J gene lost 4 bases, with 4 bases spanning the gap. The CDR3 DNA reads TGTGCCAGCAGCTTAGCGGTTTACAATGAGCAGTTCTTC. It codes for CASSLAVYNEQFF.

The rearrangement joins TRBV5-1 to TRBJ2-7; 12 bases are shared with TRBD1. This CDR3 comprises 15 residues. J lost 5 bases, V lost 0 bases, and 3 bases had no gene match. Per germline, CDR1 SGHRS and CDR2 YFSETQ. The CDR3 DNA is TGCGCCAGCAGCTTGGCCGGGACAGGGGGCAACGAGCAGTACTTC. Translation: CASSLAGTGGNEQYF.

The V and J genes are TRBV18 and TRBJ1-2; D not resolved. V dropped 3 bases and J dropped 3 bases, with 14 bases sitting between them. The CDR3 is 15 residues long. Germline V gene data show CDR1 as KGHSH and CDR2 as LQKENI. CDR3 DNA sequence: TGTGCCAGCTCACCGCTGACACTCCTCCACTATGGCTACACCTTC. Translated: CASSPLTLLHYGYTF.

By sample fraction, this clone is medium-sized (0.01 to 0.1%). The chain carries TRBV5-1 and TRBJ1-2; TRBD1 matches 9 bases. The CDR3 sequence is 16 residues long. Germline V gene lookup returns CDR1 SGHRS and CDR2 YFSETQ. J gave up 3 bases and V 4 bases, and 10 bases lay outside the gene matches. CDR3 protein: CASSGSGTGLDYGYTF. The CDR3 DNA reads as TGCGCCAGCAGCGGGTCCGGGACAGGGTTGGACTATGGCTACACCTTC.

The chain is built from TRBV18 and TRBJ2-7; TRBD2 matches 7 bases. V was clipped by 5 bases and J by 5 bases; unmatched bases: 3. This CDR3 is 12 amino acids long. Germline V CDR1 and CDR2: KGHSH, LQKENI. The CDR3 nucleotides are TGTGCCAGCTCATCTGGGACTAACGAGCAGTACTTC. Translation gives CASSSGTNEQYF.

This chain links TRBV9 with TRBJ1-1, with 9 bases lining up with TRBD1. There are 18 residues in the CDR3. Germline V gene sequence: CDR1 SGDLS, CDR2 YYNGEE. Trimming cost V 0 bases and J 1 base; bases outside gene matches: 10. This chain's CDR3 is CASSVGPGTGWGNTEAFF. The CDR3 bases are TGTGCCAGCAGCGTAGGACCAGGGACAGGGTGGGGGAACACTGAAGCTTTCTTT.

The chain has TRBV2 and TRBJ1-1; D is uncertain. V dropped 1 base and J dropped 3 bases, with 15 bases sitting between them. The CDR3 has 16 amino acids. Germline V gives CDR1 SNHLY, CDR2 FYNNEI. The CDR3 sequence: CASSEELYSWDTEAFF. Written as DNA, the CDR3 is TGTGCCAGCAGTGAAGAACTCTACAGTTGGGACACTGAAGCTTTCTTT.